This paragraph reports one T cell receptor (beta chain). Its specificity is unknown. J lost 7 bases, V lost 0 bases, and 0 bases had no gene match. The CDR3 loop spans 13 amino acids. CDR1 and CDR2 from the germline V gene are ENHRY and SYGVKD. In the authors' methods: Junction-only sequences without quality scores came from ImmunoSEQ, so filtering differed. The repertoire was sequenced with immunoSEQ multiplex PCR; TCRdb's copy has only in-frame clones and lacks some. The DNA was the basis for D and trimming; V, J and clone size are from that table. The table lists 450,000 or so clones, about 74% of them singletons. Nashville, Tennessee was home to all donors, who were Caucasian adults. The data stem from a study of shared clonotypes between healthy human individuals. Study outcomes and limitations: The authors expected sequencing depth to affect clonotype sharing among donors.

The receptor was isolated from a woman in her thirties or forties in good health. Some clones in this sample may be carry-over from other donors' samples. V gene TRBV10-3 combines with J gene TRBJ1-1; the match to TRBD1 covers 9 bases. Sequenced material: PBMCs. The CDR3 reads CAISESTGGEAFF. The CDR3 region has the DNA TGTGCCATCAGTGAGTCGACAGGGGGTGAAGCTTTCTTT.